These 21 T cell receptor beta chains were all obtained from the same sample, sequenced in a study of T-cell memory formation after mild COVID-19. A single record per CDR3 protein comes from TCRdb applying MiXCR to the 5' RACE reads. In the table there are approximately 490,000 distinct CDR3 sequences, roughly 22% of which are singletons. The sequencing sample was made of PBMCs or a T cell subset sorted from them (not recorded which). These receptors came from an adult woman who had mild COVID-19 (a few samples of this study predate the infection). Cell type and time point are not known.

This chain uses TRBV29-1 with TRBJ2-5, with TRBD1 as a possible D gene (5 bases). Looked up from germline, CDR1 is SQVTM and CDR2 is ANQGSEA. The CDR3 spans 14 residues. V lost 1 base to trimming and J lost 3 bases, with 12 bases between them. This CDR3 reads CSVEGVTAEETQYF. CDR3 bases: TGCAGCGTTGAAGGTGTGACAGCTGAAGAGACCCAGTACTTC.

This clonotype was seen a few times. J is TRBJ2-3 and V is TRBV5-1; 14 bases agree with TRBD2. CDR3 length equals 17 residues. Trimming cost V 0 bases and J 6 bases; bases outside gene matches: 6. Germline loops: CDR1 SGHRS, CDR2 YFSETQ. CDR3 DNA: TGCGCCAGCAGCTTGGAGACTAGCGGGGGGGCACTCGATACGCAGTATTTT. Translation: CASSLETSGGALDTQYF.

The CDR3 nucleotides are TGTGCCAGCAGCTTATTCCCTACAGGGTCGAGTACCGGGGAGCTGTTTTTT. Protein: CASSLFPTGSSTGELFF. The genes are TRBV7-6 and TRBJ2-2, with D possibly being TRBD1 (6 bases). This CDR3 comprises 17 residues. The V and J ends lost 2 bases and 5 bases respectively, with 18 bases between them. Germline CDR1 SGHVS, CDR2 FNYEAQ.

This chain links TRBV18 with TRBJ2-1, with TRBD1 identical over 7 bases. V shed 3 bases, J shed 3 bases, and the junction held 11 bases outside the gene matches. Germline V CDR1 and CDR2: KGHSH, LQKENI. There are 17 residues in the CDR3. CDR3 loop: CASSPPSGTVGYNEQFF. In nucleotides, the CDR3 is TGTGCCAGCTCACCTCCTTCCGGGACAGTGGGCTACAATGAGCAGTTCTTC.

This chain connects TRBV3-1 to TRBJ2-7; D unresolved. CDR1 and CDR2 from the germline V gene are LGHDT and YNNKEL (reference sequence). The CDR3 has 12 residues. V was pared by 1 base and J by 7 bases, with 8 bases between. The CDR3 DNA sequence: TGTGCCAGCAGCCAAGGGACCTGGGAGCAGTACTTC. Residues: CASSQGTWEQYF.

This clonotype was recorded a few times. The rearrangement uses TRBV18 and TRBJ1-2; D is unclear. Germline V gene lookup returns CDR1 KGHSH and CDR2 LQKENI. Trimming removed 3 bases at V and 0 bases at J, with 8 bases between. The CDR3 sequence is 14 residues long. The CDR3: CASSPAPTNYGYTF. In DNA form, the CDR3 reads TGTGCCAGCTCACCGGCACCGACTAACTATGGCTACACCTTC.

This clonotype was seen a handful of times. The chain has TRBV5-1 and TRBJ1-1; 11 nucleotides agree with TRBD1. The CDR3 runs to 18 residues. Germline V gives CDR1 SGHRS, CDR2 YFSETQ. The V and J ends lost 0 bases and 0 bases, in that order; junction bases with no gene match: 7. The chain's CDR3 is CASSLAGTGGSVNTEAFF. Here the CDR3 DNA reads TGCGCCAGCAGCTTGGCCGGGACAGGGGGTTCGGTGAACACTGAAGCTTTCTTT.

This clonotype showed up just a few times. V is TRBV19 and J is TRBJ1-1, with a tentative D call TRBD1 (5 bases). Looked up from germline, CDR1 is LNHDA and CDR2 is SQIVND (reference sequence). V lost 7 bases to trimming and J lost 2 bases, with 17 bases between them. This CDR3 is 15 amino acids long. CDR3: CASIYVAGGNTEAFF. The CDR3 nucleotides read TGTGCCAGTATCTATGTGGCTGGGGGAAACACTGAAGCTTTCTTT.

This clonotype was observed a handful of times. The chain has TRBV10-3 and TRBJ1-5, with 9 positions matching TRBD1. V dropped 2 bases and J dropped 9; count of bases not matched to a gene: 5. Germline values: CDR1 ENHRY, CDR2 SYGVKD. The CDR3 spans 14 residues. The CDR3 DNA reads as TGTGCCATCAGTGAGGGGACAGGGTCTCCGCCCCAGCATTTT. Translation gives CAISEGTGSPPQHF.

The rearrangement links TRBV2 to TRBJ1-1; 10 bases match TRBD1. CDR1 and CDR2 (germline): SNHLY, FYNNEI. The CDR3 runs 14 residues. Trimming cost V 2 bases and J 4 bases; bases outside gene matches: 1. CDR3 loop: CASSERDRGTEAFF. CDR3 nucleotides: TGTGCCAGCAGTGAAAGGGACAGGGGCACTGAAGCTTTCTTT.

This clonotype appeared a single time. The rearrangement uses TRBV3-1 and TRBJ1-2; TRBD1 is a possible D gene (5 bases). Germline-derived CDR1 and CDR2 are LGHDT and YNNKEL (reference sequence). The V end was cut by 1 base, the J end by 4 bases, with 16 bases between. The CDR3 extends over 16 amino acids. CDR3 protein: CASSQGQGVLSYGYTF. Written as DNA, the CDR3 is TGTGCCAGCAGCCAAGGGCAAGGGGTTCTATCCTATGGCTACACCTTC.

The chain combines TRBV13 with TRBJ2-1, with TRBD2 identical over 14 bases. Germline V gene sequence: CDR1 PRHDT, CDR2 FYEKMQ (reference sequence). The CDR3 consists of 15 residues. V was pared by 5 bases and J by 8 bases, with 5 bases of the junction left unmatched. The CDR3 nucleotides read TGTGCCAGCAGCCCCGGGACTAGCGGGGGTTATGAGCAGTTCTTC. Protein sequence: CASSPGTSGGYEQFF.

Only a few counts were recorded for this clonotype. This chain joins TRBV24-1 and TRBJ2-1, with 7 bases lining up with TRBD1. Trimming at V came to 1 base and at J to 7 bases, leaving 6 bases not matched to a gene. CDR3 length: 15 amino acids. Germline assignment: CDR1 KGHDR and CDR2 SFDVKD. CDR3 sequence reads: CATSDLLTGANEQFF. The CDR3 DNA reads TGTGCCACCAGTGATTTACTAACAGGGGCGAATGAGCAGTTCTTC.

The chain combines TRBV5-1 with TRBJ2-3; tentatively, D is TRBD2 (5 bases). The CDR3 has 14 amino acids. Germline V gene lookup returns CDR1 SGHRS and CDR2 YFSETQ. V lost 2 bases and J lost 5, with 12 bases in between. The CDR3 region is CASSLRGDKDTQYF. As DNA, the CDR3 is TGCGCCAGCAGCTTACGGGGTGATAAAGATACGCAGTATTTT.

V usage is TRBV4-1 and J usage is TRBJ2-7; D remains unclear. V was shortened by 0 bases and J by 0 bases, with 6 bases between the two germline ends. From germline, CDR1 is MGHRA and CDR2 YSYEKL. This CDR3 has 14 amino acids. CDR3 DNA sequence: TGCGCCAGCAGCCAAGATGCCCACTCCTACGAGCAGTACTTC. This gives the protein CASSQDAHSYEQYF.

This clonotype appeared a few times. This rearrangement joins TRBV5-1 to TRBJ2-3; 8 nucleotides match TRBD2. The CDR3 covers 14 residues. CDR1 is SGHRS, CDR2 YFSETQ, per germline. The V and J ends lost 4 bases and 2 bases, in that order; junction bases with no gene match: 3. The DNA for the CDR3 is TGCGCCAGCAGCACCGGGGGGGTCACAGATACGCAGTATTTT. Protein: CASSTGGVTDTQYF.

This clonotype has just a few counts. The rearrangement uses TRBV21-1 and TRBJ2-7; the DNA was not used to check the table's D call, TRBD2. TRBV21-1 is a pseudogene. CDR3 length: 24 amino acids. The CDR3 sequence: CASSKVGPHPLALADQNRIYEQYF. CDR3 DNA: TGTGCCAGCAGCAAAGTAGGGCCCCATCCTCTCGCACTAGCGGACCAAAACCGGATTTACGAGCAGTACTTC.

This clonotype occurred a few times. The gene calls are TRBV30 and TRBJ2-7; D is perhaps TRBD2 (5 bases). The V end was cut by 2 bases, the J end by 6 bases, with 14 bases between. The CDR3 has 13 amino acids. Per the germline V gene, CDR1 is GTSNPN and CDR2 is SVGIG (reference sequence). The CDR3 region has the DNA TGTGCCTGGAGTCGGCGCGGGTCTCTCGAGCAGTACTTC. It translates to CAWSRRGSLEQYF.

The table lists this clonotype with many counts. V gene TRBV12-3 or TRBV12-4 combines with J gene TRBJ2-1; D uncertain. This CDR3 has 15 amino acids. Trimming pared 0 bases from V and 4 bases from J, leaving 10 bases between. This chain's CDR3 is CASSLALTEYNEQFF. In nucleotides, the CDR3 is TGTGCCAGCAGTTTAGCACTCACAGAATACAATGAGCAGTTCTTC.

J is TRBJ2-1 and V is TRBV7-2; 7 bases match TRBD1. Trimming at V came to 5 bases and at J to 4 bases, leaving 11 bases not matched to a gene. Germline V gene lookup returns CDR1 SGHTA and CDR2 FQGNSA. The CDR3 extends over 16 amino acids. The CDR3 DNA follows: TGTGCCAGCAGCCCACCCGGTGTACAGGGGTACAATGAGCAGTTCTTC. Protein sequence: CASSPPGVQGYNEQFF.

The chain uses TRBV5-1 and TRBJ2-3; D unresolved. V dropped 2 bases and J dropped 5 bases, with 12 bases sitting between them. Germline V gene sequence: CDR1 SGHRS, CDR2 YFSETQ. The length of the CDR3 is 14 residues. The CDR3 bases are TGCGCCAGCAGCTTAGGAGCTTCAGTAGATACGCAGTATTTT. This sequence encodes CASSLGASVDTQYF.